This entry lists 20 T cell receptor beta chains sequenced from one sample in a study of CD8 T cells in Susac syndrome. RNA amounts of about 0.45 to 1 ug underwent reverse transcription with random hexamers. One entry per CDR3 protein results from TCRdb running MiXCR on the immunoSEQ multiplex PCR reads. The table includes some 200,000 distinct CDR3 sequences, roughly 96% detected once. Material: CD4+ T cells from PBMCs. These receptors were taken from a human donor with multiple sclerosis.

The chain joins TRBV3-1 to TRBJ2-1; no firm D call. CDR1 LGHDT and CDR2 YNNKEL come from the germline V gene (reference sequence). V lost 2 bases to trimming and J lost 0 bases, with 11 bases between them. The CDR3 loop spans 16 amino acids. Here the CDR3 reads CASSQRGVSSYNEQFF. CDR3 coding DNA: TGTGCCAGCAGCCAACGAGGCGTGAGCTCCTACAATGAGCAGTTCTTC.

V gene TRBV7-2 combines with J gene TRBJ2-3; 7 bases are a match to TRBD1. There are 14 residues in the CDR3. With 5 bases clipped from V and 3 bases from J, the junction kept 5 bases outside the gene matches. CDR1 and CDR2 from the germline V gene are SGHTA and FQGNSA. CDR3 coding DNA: TGTGCCAGCAGCCCGGGACAGTTAACAGATACGCAGTATTTT. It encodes CASSPGQLTDTQYF.

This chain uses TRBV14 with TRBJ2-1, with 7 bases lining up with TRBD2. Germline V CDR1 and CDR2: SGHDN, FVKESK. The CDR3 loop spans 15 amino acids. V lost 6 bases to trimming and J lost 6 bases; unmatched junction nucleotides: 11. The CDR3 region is CASSSRREGLNEQFF. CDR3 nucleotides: TGTGCCAGCAGTTCAAGGAGGGAGGGCCTCAATGAGCAGTTCTTC.

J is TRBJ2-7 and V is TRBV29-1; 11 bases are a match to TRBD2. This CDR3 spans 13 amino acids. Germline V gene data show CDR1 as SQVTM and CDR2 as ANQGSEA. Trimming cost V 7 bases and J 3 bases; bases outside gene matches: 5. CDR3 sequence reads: CSAQLAGDYEQYF. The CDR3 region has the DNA TGCAGCGCCCAACTAGCGGGAGACTACGAGCAGTACTTC.

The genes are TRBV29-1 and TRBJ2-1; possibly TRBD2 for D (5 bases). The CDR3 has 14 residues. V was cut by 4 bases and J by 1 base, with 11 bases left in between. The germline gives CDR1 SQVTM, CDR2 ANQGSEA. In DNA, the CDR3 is TGCAGCGTTGGGGGAGCTCTATCCTACAATGAGCAGTTCTTC. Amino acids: CSVGGALSYNEQFF.

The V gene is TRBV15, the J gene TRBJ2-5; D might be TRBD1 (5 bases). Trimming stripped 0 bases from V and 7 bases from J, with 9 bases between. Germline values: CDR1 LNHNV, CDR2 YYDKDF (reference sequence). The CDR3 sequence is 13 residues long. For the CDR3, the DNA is TGTGCCACCAGCAGAGATCCTACAGGGACCCAGTACTTC. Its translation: CATSRDPTGTQYF.

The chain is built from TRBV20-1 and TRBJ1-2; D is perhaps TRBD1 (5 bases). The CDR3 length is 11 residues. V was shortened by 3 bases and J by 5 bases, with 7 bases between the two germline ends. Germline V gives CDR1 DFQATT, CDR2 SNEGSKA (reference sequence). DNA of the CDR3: TGCAGTGCTAGGGGGGTTTATGGCTACACCTTC. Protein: CSARGVYGYTF.

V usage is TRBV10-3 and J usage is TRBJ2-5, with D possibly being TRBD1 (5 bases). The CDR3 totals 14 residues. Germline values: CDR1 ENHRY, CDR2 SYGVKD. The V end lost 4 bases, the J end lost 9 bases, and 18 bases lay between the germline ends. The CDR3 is CAISGRSQEGAQYF. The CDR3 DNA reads TGTGCCATCAGTGGCCGAAGCCAAGAAGGGGCCCAGTACTTC.

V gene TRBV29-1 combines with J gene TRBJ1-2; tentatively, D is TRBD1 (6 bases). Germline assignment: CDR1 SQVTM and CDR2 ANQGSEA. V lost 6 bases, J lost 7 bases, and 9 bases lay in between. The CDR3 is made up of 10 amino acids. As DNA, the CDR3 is TGCAGCGTCGGGGGGCCTGGCTACACCTTC. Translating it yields CSVGGPGYTF.

CDR3 DNA: TGTGCCAGCACCCGGGGTGAGAGATCACCCCTCCACTTT. Its protein is CASTRGERSPLHF. J is TRBJ1-6 and V is TRBV6-5; D not resolved. The CDR3 sequence is 13 residues long. Germline loops: CDR1 MNHEY, CDR2 SVGAGI. The ends were cut back, 7 bases at V and 10 bases at J, with 14 bases in the middle.

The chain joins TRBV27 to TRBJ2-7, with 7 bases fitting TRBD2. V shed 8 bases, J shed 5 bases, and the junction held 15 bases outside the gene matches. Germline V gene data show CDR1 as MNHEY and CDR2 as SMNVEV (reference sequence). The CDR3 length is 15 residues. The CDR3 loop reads CASSPGRAVQHEQYF. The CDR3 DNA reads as TGTGCCAGCTCCCCAGGGAGGGCGGTCCAGCACGAGCAGTACTTC.

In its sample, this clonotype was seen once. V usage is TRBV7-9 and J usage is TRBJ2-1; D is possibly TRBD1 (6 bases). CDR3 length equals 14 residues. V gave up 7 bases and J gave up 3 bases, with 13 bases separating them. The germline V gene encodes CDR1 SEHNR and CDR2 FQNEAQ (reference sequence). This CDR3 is CASTDQQGYNEQFF. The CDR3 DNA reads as TGTGCCAGCACGGATCAACAGGGCTACAATGAGCAGTTCTTC.

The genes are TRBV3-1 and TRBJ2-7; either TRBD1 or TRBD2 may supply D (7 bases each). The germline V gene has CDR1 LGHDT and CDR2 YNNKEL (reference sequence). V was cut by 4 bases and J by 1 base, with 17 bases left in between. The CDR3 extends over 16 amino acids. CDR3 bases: TGTGCCAGCAGCCTGCTCTCAGGGGGGGTATCCTACGAGCAGTACTTC. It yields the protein CASSLLSGGVSYEQYF.

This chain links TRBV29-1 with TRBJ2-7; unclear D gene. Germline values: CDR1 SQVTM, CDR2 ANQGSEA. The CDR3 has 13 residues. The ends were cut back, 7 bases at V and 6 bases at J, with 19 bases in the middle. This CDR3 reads CSAGWSGRGEQYF. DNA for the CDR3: TGCAGCGCCGGGTGGTCTGGGCGAGGCGAGCAGTACTTC.

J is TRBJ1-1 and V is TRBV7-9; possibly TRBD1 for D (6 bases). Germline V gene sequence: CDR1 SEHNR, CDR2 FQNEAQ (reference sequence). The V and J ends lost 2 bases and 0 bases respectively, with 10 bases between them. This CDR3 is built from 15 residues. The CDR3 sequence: CASSLPGQLNTEAFF. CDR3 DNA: TGTGCCAGCAGCTTACCGGGACAATTGAACACTGAAGCTTTCTTT. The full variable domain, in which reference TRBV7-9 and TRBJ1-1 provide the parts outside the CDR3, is DTGVSQNPRHKITKRGQNVTFRCDPISEHNRLYWYRQTLGQGPEFLTYFQNEAQLEKSRLLSDRFSAERPKGSFSTLEIQRTEQGDSAMYLCASSLPGQLNTEAFFGQGTRLTVV.

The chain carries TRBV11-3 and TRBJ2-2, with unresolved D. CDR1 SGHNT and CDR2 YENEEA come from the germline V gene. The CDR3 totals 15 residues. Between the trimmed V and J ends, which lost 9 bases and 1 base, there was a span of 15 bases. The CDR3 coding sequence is TGTGCCAGTGGAATAGGTCTGATGAACACCGGGGAGCTGTTTTTT. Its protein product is CASGIGLMNTGELFF. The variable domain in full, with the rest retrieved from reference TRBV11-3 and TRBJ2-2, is EAGVVQSPRYKIIEKKQPVAFWCNPISGHNTLYWYLQNLGQGPELLIRYENEEAVDDSQLPKDRFSAERLKGVDSTLKIQPAELGDSAVYLCASGIGLMNTGELFFGEGSRLTVL.

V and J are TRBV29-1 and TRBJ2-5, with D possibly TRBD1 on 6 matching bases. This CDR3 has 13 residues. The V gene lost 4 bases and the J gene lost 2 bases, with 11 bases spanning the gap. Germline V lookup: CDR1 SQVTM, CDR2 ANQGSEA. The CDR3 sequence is CSVAIGQQETQYF. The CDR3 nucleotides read TGCAGCGTTGCGATTGGACAGCAAGAGACCCAGTACTTC.

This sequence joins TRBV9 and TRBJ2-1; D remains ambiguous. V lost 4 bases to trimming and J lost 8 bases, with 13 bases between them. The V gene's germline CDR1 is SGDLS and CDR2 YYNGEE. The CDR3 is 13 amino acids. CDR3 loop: CASSLSLVDEQFF. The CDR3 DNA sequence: TGTGCCAGCAGCCTATCCTTAGTCGATGAGCAGTTCTTC.

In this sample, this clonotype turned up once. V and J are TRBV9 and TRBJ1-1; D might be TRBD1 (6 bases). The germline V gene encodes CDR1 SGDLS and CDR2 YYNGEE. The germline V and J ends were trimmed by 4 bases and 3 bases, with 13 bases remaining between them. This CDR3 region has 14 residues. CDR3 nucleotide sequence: TGTGCCAGCAGCTTCGCAGGGGAACACACTGAAGCTTTCTTT. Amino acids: CASSFAGEHTEAFF.

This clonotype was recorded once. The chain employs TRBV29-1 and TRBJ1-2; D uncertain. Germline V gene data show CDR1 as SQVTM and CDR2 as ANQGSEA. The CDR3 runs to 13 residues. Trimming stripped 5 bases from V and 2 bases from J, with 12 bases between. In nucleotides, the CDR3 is TGCAGCGTTTTCAGAGGTCCCAACTATGGCTACACCTTC. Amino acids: CSVFRGPNYGYTF.